This T cell receptor (beta chain) emerged from a study of technical replicates of blood from a handful of donors. Trimming shortened V by 4 bases and J by 7 bases, and 14 bases separated the two germline ends. CDR1 MNHEY and CDR2 SVGAGI come from the germline V gene. The CDR3 length is 14 residues. The assay was immunoSEQ multiplex PCR, and TCRdb's table has in-frame clones only and misses some. Of tens of thousands of clones listed, 90% to 97% are singletons. The chain uses TRBV6-5 and TRBJ1-5, with a weak D call TRBD1 (6 bases). The sequencing input was T cells isolated from PBMCs. This sequence was found in a human donor in good health. The CDR3 loop is CASSFGAGDQPQHF. The CDR3 DNA follows: TGTGCCAGCAGTTTTGGAGCAGGGGACCAGCCCCAGCATTTT.